The clone carrying this T cell receptor (beta chain) showed up many times. Its antigen is unidentified. This specimen comes from a study of response to subunit inactivated influenza vaccine. Study-wide results and caveats: Authors suggested each seasonal influenza vaccination recruits few new T cells.

The CDR3 is 14 amino acids. V gave up 6 bases and J gave up 0 bases, with 9 bases separating them. TCRdb re-called the RT-PCR reads through MiXCR, storing one row per CDR3 protein. The table lists approximately 500,000 distinct CDR3 sequences, 10% to 15% of them singletons. Sequenced material: PBMCs from blood, taken more than 35 days after vaccination. This chain connects TRBV12-3 or TRBV12-4 to TRBJ1-5; D call uncertain. This sequence originates from a middle-aged man who received an inactivated influenza vaccine. CDR3 protein: CASSINYSNQPQHF. The CDR3 DNA reads as TGTGCCAGCAGCATCAATTATAGCAATCAGCCCCAGCATTTT.